The 14 T cell receptor beta chains below come from one sample, sequenced in a study of shared T cell receptors in the human thymus. Sequenced by immunoSEQ multiplex PCR; TCRdb stores in-frame clones only, minus some. Of about 660,000 clones listed, about 90% are singletons. The sample was also linked to a second study, of human thymus T cells.

The source material was thymocytes. Every receptor here comes from a boy younger than two with a congenital heart defect.

The chain joins TRBV5-1 to TRBJ2-1; D remains ambiguous. This CDR3 is 15 amino acids long. Germline CDR1 SGHRS, CDR2 YFSETQ. V was pared by 0 bases and J by 2 bases, with 9 bases between. The CDR3 DNA reads TGCGCCAGCAGCTTGGTTTGGCGGCCCTACAATGAGCAGTTCTTC. Translating gives CASSLVWRPYNEQFF.

J is TRBJ1-1 and V is TRBV2, with a tentative D call TRBD1 (6 bases). The CDR3 is 14 amino acids. Germline CDR1 and CDR2: SNHLY and FYNNEI. With 6 bases removed from V and 3 bases from J, the gap between germline ends came to 14 bases. Written as DNA, the CDR3 is TGTGCCAGCAGGGCCGGGACAAAGGACACTGAAGCTTTCTTT. Its translation is CASRAGTKDTEAFF.

The CDR3 reads CSVELVGQDGYTF. DNA of the CDR3: TGCAGCGTTGAATTGGTTGGTCAGGATGGCTACACCTTC. The V and J genes are TRBV29-1 and TRBJ1-2; D is ambiguous. CDR3 length: 13 amino acids. CDR1 is SQVTM and CDR2 is ANQGSEA in the germline V gene. Between the trimmed V and J ends, which lost 2 bases and 6 bases, there was a span of 13 bases.

This clone was counted between two and nine times. The chain joins TRBV19 to TRBJ2-6; 10 bases map to TRBD1. The ends lost 6 bases at V and 0 bases at J; junction bases unmatched: 5. Germline loops: CDR1 LNHDA, CDR2 SQIVND (reference sequence). The CDR3 covers 17 residues. For the CDR3, the DNA is TGTGCCAGTAGGCCCGGGACAGGGGACTCTGGGGCCAACGTCCTGACTTTC. This translates into CASRPGTGDSGANVLTF. The variable domain in full, completed from reference TRBV19 and TRBJ2-6, reads DGGITQSPKYLFRKEGQNVTLSCEQNLNHDAMYWYRQDPGQGLRLIYYSQIVNDFQKGDIAEGYSVSREKKESFPLTVTSAQKNPTAFYLCASRPGTGDSGANVLTFGAGSRLTVL.

V is TRBV7-9 and J is TRBJ1-2, with 9 nucleotides matching TRBD1. The CDR3 loop spans 13 amino acids. Germline trimming cut 5 bases from V and 8 bases from J; bases unmatched to any gene: 6. CDR1 and CDR2 from the germline V gene are SEHNR and FQNEAQ (reference sequence). The CDR3 DNA reads as TGTGCCAGCAGCCGGACAGGGGCGGAAGGCTACACCTTC. Translated: CASSRTGAEGYTF.

This rearrangement joins TRBV10-3 to TRBJ2-5; 7 bases agree with TRBD2. CDR1 is ENHRY, CDR2 SYGVKD, per germline. V shed 6 bases and J 4 bases; nucleotides not matched to a gene: 5. The CDR3 runs 13 residues. For the CDR3, the DNA is TGTGCCATCAGGGAGCCGGGAGGAGAGACCCAGTACTTC. Encoded protein: CAIREPGGETQYF.

This chain uses TRBV5-1 with TRBJ1-1; possibly TRBD1 for D (5 bases). V gave up 4 bases and J gave up 10 bases, with 17 bases separating them. Looked up from germline, CDR1 is SGHRS and CDR2 is YFSETQ. The CDR3 is made up of 13 amino acids. The CDR3, as DNA: TGCGCCAGCAGCCCCCCCCAGGGAGGTATAGCTTTCTTT. Encoded protein: CASSPPQGGIAFF.

This chain connects TRBV30 to TRBJ1-5; D is ambiguous. The CDR3 consists of 15 residues. CDR1 and CDR2 from the germline V gene are GTSNPN and SVGIG (reference sequence). The V end lost 2 bases, the J end lost 6 bases, and 17 bases lay between the germline ends. CDR3: CAWSFGGDLTQPQHF. The DNA for the CDR3 is TGTGCCTGGAGTTTTGGAGGTGACTTAACTCAGCCCCAGCATTTT.

CDR3 amino acids: CASSKVKGSYEQYF. In DNA form, the CDR3 reads TGTGCCAGCAGCAAAGTCAAGGGGTCCTACGAGCAGTACTTC. The V call is TRBV21-1, the J call TRBJ2-7; TRBD1 is the table's D call and was not checked against the DNA. TRBV21-1 is deemed a pseudogene. The CDR3 sequence is 14 residues long.

The rearrangement joins TRBV5-1 to TRBJ2-4; TRBD1 aligns across 10 bases. The CDR3 sequence is 20 residues long. With 0 bases clipped from V and 0 bases from J, the junction kept 12 bases outside the gene matches. Germline V gives CDR1 SGHRS, CDR2 YFSETQ. CDR3 in amino acids: CASSLDKGQGRKLAKNIQYF. The CDR3 bases are TGCGCCAGCAGCTTGGACAAGGGACAGGGGAGAAAATTAGCCAAAAACATTCAGTACTTC.

This clone was counted once. The V gene is TRBV11-2, the J gene TRBJ2-1; the match to TRBD2 covers 15 bases. CDR1 SGHAT and CDR2 FQNNGV come from the germline V gene. V lost 3 bases and J lost 5; bases outside the gene matches: 5. The CDR3 totals 17 residues. CDR3 DNA: TGTGCCAGCAGCTTCGGGACTAGCGGGAGGCATGACAATGAGCAGTTCTTC. It specifies CASSFGTSGRHDNEQFF.

V is TRBV5-4 and J is TRBJ1-2; D is possibly TRBD1 (6 bases). The germline V gene has CDR1 SGHNT and CDR2 YYREEE (reference sequence). With 0 bases removed from V and 0 bases from J, the gap between germline ends came to 9 bases. The CDR3 consists of 15 residues. CDR3 residues: CASSLGQATNYGYTF. The CDR3 bases are TGTGCCAGCAGCTTGGGACAGGCTACTAACTATGGCTACACCTTC. Combining the CDR3 with reference TRBV5-4 and TRBJ1-2 gives the whole variable domain ETGVTQSPTHLIKTRGQQVTLRCSSQSGHNTVSWYQQALGQGPQFIFQYYREEENGRGNFPPRFSGLQFPNYSSELNVNALELDDSALYLCASSLGQATNYGYTFGSGTRLTVV.

As for this clone: The germline gene is not matched at one end of the junction; a read error may be the cause. This chain joins TRBV2 and TRBJ1-4; no firm D call. The CDR3 runs 11 residues. The V gene's germline CDR1 is SNHLY and CDR2 FYNNEI. The CDR3 bases are TGTGCCAGCAGTCCCGGACTAAGCGTCAGTTTT. This sequence encodes CASSPGLSVSF.

The rearrangement uses TRBV28 and TRBJ1-1; D not resolved. V was clipped by 6 bases and J by 1 base, with 15 bases between them. This CDR3 contains 15 residues. Germline V gene data show CDR1 as MDHEN and CDR2 as SYDVKM. CDR3 amino acids: CASSLLLTPNTEAFF. The CDR3 DNA reads TGTGCCAGCAGCCTCCTTCTCACACCGAACACTGAAGCTTTCTTT. The full variable domain, completed using reference TRBV28 and TRBJ1-1, is DVKVTQSSRYLVKRTGEKVFLECVQDMDHENMFWYRQDPGLGLRLIYFSYDVKMKEKGDIPEGYSVSREKKERFSLILESASTNQTSMYLCASSLLLTPNTEAFFGQGTRLTVV.